The next 17 T cell receptor beta chains were all read from a single sample in a study of CD8 T cells in ankylosing spondylitis. Regarding the study as a whole: Blood of patients with ankylosing spondylitis appeared to be characterized by a TCR beta motif of eight highly homologous variants.

Their recognized antigens are unknown. TCRdb itself ran the 5' RACE reads through MiXCR, one entry per CDR3 protein. The table shows 350,000 to 450,000 distinct CDR3 sequences, with about 24% occurring only once. Sequences were obtained from blood, either unsorted or a sorted T cell fraction (not recorded which). These receptors were obtained from a male donor with ankylosing spondylitis.

V is TRBV6-1 and J is TRBJ2-1; 7 bases match TRBD2. After removal of 7 bases from V and 3 bases from J, the junction contained 9 bases not matched to a gene. The CDR3 covers 15 residues. Germline-derived CDR1 and CDR2 are MNHNS and SASEGT. The CDR3 DNA reads as TGTGCCAGCATTGGGGCCGAGCGGGACTACAATGAGCAGTTCTTC. Translating it yields CASIGAERDYNEQFF.

J is TRBJ1-5 and V is TRBV20-1; possibly TRBD1 for D (6 bases). This CDR3 spans 15 amino acids. Germline CDR1 and CDR2: DFQATT and SNEGSKA (reference sequence). V lost 0 bases and J lost 6, with 15 bases in between. The CDR3, as DNA: TGCAGTGCTAGAGATGGCAGGGGAGGGGTTCAGCCCCAGCATTTT. Translation gives CSARDGRGGVQPQHF.

This clonotype turned up a few times. This chain links TRBV20-1 with TRBJ2-5, with 14 bases that match TRBD2. Trimming took 5 bases from V and 2 from J; bases not matched to a gene: 10. The CDR3 length is 17 residues. Germline CDR1 and CDR2: DFQATT and SNEGSKA (reference sequence). CDR3 loop: CSAPGTSGRGPQETQYF. The CDR3 DNA reads as TGCAGTGCTCCAGGGACTAGCGGGAGAGGCCCACAAGAGACCCAGTACTTC.

The chain combines TRBV3-1 with TRBJ1-1; D is unclear. CDR3 length: 14 amino acids. V gave up 2 bases and J gave up 3 bases, with 10 bases separating them. Looked up from germline, CDR1 is LGHDT and CDR2 is YNNKEL (reference sequence). The CDR3 DNA sequence: TGTGCCAGCAGCCAAAGTTCGGGCTACACTGAAGCTTTCTTT. Its protein is CASSQSSGYTEAFF.

J is TRBJ2-2 and V is TRBV20-1, with 12 bases that match TRBD2. Germline CDR1 and CDR2: DFQATT and SNEGSKA (reference sequence). There are 17 residues in the CDR3. The trim removed 2 bases at V and 3 bases at J, leaving 7 bases unmatched. The CDR3 DNA reads as TGCAGTGCTAGACCTCCTAGCGGGAGGGCCGACACCGGGGAGCTGTTTTTT. It yields the protein CSARPPSGRADTGELFF.

The V and J genes are TRBV6-1 and TRBJ1-1; D gene unclear. The CDR3 covers 13 residues. Between the trimmed V and J ends, which lost 0 bases and 1 base, there was a span of 3 bases. Germline V CDR1 and CDR2: MNHNS, SASEGT. This CDR3 is CASSEAANTEAFF. The CDR3 region has the DNA TGTGCCAGCAGTGAAGCAGCGAACACTGAAGCTTTCTTT.

This clonotype was observed a few times. The rearrangement uses TRBV12-3 or TRBV12-4 and TRBJ1-3, with D perhaps TRBD1 (5 bases). The CDR3 runs 15 residues. Trimming cost V 5 bases and J 3 bases, with 14 bases left between them. The CDR3 is CASSPPRGGGNTIYF. CDR3 sequence (DNA): TGTGCCAGCAGTCCGCCGAGGGGAGGTGGAAACACCATATATTTT.

This clonotype was found a few times. V usage is TRBV9 and J usage is TRBJ1-1; 8 positions match TRBD1. Germline lookup yields CDR1 SGDLS and CDR2 YYNGEE. Trimming at V came to 3 bases and at J to 5 bases, leaving 6 bases not matched to a gene. The CDR3 runs to 14 residues. CDR3 sequence: CASSAQQGDTEAFF. In DNA form, the CDR3 reads TGTGCCAGCAGCGCACAACAGGGGGATACTGAAGCTTTCTTT.

The V call is TRBV20-1, the J call TRBJ2-2, with D perhaps being TRBD1 or TRBD2 (5 bases each). CDR1 DFQATT and CDR2 SNEGSKA come from the germline V gene (reference sequence). V lost 3 bases, J lost 4 bases, and 18 bases lay in between. This CDR3 region has 16 residues. CDR3 DNA sequence: TGCAGTGCTAGTGGCCAGCGGACACCCCCCACCGGGGAGCTGTTTTTT. The encoded protein is CSASGQRTPPTGELFF.

This chain joins TRBV4-2 and TRBJ2-3; TRBD2 might be the D (6 bases). The ends were cut back, 0 bases at V and 2 bases at J, with 12 bases in the middle. Germline V lookup: CDR1 LGHNA, CDR2 YNFKEQ. The CDR3 is made up of 16 amino acids. The CDR3 spells CASSQDPGLHTDTQYF. CDR3 DNA sequence: TGTGCCAGCAGCCAAGATCCGGGACTTCACACAGATACGCAGTATTTT.

This clonotype appeared a few times. The chain employs TRBV7-2 and TRBJ2-3; 7 bases fit TRBD2. CDR1 and CDR2 (germline): SGHTA, FQGNSA. V trimming: 6 bases; J trimming: 2 bases; junction bases outside the gene matches: 11. The CDR3 length is 16 residues. The CDR3: CASSSLAVLFTDTQYF. CDR3 sequence (DNA): TGTGCCAGCAGTAGCCTAGCGGTTCTCTTCACAGATACGCAGTATTTT.

The J gene is TRBJ1-1, the V gene TRBV5-5; D is uncertain. The CDR3 covers 13 residues. Trimming shortened V by 4 bases and J by 3 bases, and 10 bases separated the two germline ends. Germline V gene lookup returns CDR1 SGHKS and CDR2 YYEKEE (reference sequence). The CDR3 loop reads CASSTGVDTEAFF. The DNA of the CDR3 is TGTGCCAGCAGCACCGGGGTGGACACTGAAGCTTTCTTT.

The chain uses TRBV30 and TRBJ2-7; a weak D match, TRBD2 (7 bases). V dropped 6 bases and J dropped 5 bases, with 20 bases sitting between them. Germline loops: CDR1 GTSNPN, CDR2 SVGIG (reference sequence). The CDR3 consists of 14 residues. The CDR3 DNA sequence: TGTGCCTGCGGAAGGGGGAGGGCCATGGACGAGCAGTACTTC. Its protein is CACGRGRAMDEQYF.

This clonotype showed up many times. CDR3 DNA sequence: TGTGCCTGGGCCCGCTCTACAACGTACAATGAGCAGTTCTTC. This codes for CAWARSTTYNEQFF. The chain is built from TRBV30 and TRBJ2-1; D is uncertain. Per germline, CDR1 GTSNPN and CDR2 SVGIG (reference sequence). This CDR3 has 14 amino acids. Trimming took 5 bases from V and 4 from J, leaving 15 bases between them.

The rearrangement links TRBV19 to TRBJ2-7, with D perhaps matching TRBD1 (6 bases). The V gene lost 7 bases and the J gene lost 1 base, with 14 bases spanning the gap. Germline values: CDR1 LNHDA, CDR2 SQIVND (reference sequence). This CDR3 has 14 amino acids. The CDR3 region is CASTKTGFSYEQYF. The CDR3 coding sequence is TGTGCCAGTACCAAGACAGGTTTTTCCTACGAGCAGTACTTC.

This clonotype was picked up a small number of times. The chain's CDR3 is CASSLGVTSGSKFF. The CDR3 DNA reads TGTGCCAGCAGCTTGGGGGTAACTAGCGGGAGCAAGTTCTTC. This sequence joins TRBV5-6 and TRBJ2-1; TRBD2 aligns across 11 bases. Germline lookup yields CDR1 SGHDT and CDR2 YYEEEE. V gave up 0 bases and J gave up 14 bases; unmatched junction bases: 7. There are 14 residues in the CDR3. Complete variable domain (other parts from reference TRBV5-6 and TRBJ2-1): DAGVTQSPTHLIKTRGQQVTLRCSPKSGHDTVSWYQQALGQGPQFIFQYYEEEERQRGNFPDRFSGHQFPNYSSELNVNALLLGDSALYLCASSLGVTSGSKFFGPGTRLTVL.

V gene TRBV5-6 combines with J gene TRBJ2-1; 7 positions match TRBD2. There are 16 residues in the CDR3. The germline V gene has CDR1 SGHDT and CDR2 YYEEEE. With 2 bases clipped from V and 5 bases from J, the junction kept 10 bases outside the gene matches. CDR3 coding DNA: TGTGCCAGCAGCTTTTTTCCGGGACTACCAGACAATGAGCAGTTCTTC. Protein: CASSFFPGLPDNEQFF. Full variable domain (rest looked up from reference TRBV5-6 and TRBJ2-1): DAGVTQSPTHLIKTRGQQVTLRCSPKSGHDTVSWYQQALGQGPQFIFQYYEEEERQRGNFPDRFSGHQFPNYSSELNVNALLLGDSALYLCASSFFPGLPDNEQFFGPGTRLTVL.